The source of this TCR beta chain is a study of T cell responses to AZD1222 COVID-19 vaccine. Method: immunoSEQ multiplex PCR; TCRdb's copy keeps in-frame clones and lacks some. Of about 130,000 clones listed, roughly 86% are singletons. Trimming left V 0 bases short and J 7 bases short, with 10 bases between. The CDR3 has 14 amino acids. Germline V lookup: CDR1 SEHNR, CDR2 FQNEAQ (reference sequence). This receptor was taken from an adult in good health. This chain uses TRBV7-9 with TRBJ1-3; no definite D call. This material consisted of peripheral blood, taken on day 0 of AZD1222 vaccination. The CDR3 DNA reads TGTGCCAGCAGCTTAGCAGGAATGGGGAACACCATATATTTT. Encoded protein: CASSLAGMGNTIYF. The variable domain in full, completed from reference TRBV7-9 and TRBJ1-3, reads DTGVSQNPRHKITKRGQNVTFRCDPISEHNRLYWYRQTLGQGPEFLTYFQNEAQLEKSRLLSDRFSAERPKGSFSTLEIQRTEQGDSAMYLCASSLAGMGNTIYFGEGSWLTVV.